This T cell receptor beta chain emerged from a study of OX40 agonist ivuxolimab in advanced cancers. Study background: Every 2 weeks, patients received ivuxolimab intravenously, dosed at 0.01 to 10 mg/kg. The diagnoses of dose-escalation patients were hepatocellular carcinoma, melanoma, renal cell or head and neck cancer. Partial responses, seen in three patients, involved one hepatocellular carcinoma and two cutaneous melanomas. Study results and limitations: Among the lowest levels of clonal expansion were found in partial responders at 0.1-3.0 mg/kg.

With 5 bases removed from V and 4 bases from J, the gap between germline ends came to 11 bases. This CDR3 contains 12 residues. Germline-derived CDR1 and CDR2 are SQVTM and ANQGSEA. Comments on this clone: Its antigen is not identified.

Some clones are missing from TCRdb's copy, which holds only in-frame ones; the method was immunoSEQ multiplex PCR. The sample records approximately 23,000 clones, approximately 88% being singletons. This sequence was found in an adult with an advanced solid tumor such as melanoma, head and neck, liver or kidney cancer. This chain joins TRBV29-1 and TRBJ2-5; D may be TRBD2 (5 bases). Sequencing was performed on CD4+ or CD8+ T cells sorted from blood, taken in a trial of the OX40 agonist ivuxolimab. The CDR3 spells CSVHGLRETQYF. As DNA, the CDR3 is TGCAGCGTTCACGGACTCAGAGAGACCCAGTACTTC.